This is a list of T cell receptor beta chains from one sample in a study of blood T cell repertoires in COVID-19. Here immunoSEQ multiplex PCR was the method, and the copy in TCRdb shows in-frame clones only, minus some. Among roughly 240,000 clones listed, roughly four fifths were seen once. Sequencing was performed on peripheral blood. Source of these receptors: a woman in her sixties or seventies with acute or convalescent COVID-19. Each CDR3 is given with its conserved first and last residue. The D gene is left open where the match is weak. Some rows have no size entry. The others give once, few or many, or a class for an expanded clone.

v_call: TRBV4-1; d_call: NA; clone_size: NA; cdr3_aa: CASSQGGHQGSPLHF
v_call: TRBV7-2; d_call: NA; clone_size: NA; cdr3_aa: CASSSQIANYEQYF
v_call: TRBV5-1; d_call: TRBD1; clone_size: once; cdr3_aa: CASRSQGVGNTEAFF
v_call: TRBV9; d_call: NA; clone_size: NA; cdr3_aa: CASSPIRGVGYTF
v_call: TRBV7-2; d_call: NA; clone_size: NA; cdr3_aa: CASSLGSGNSEKLFF
v_call: TRBV6-5; d_call: TRBD1; clone_size: NA; cdr3_aa: CASSRGTGGRETQYF
v_call: TRBV12-3/TRBV12-4; d_call: NA; clone_size: NA; cdr3_aa: CASSFPRDTQYF
v_call: TRBV10-2; d_call: NA; clone_size: NA; cdr3_aa: CASSEYQGTYEQYF
v_call: TRBV28; d_call: NA; clone_size: NA; cdr3_aa: CASSSGSSGNTIYF
v_call: TRBV5-8; d_call: NA; clone_size: NA; cdr3_aa: CASSPLGGGLSGANVLTF
v_call: TRBV12-5; d_call: NA; clone_size: NA; cdr3_aa: CASGTPPGTIYF
v_call: TRBV2; d_call: NA; clone_size: NA; cdr3_aa: CASRRDLGNSPLHF
v_call: TRBV5-1; d_call: TRBD1; clone_size: NA; cdr3_aa: CASRDGTDQETQYF
v_call: TRBV29-1; d_call: NA; clone_size: NA; cdr3_aa: CSVSPGLDDYYGYTF
v_call: TRBV7-9; d_call: NA; clone_size: NA; cdr3_aa: CASSLVPENTEAFF
v_call: TRBV25-1; d_call: NA; clone_size: NA; cdr3_aa: CASSELGAVGGYTF
v_call: TRBV19; d_call: TRBD1; clone_size: few; cdr3_aa: CASSIDTGTGGTEAFF
v_call: TRBV19; d_call: TRBD2; clone_size: NA; cdr3_aa: CATLGLAVKAGELFF
v_call: TRBV6-2/TRBV6-3; d_call: NA; clone_size: NA; cdr3_aa: CASSASWGLGYTF
v_call: TRBV7-2; d_call: TRBD1; clone_size: NA; cdr3_aa: CASTEYDRGSGYTF
v_call: TRBV21-1; d_call: NA; clone_size: NA; cdr3_aa: CASSTTGWKWDVTEAFF
v_call: TRBV29-1; d_call: TRBD1; clone_size: NA; cdr3_aa: CSASGGLFFGYTF
v_call: TRBV5-4; d_call: TRBD2; clone_size: NA; cdr3_aa: CASSFAGGGELFF
v_call: TRBV7-9; d_call: NA; clone_size: NA; cdr3_aa: CASSPDTHTDTQYF
v_call: TRBV6-2/TRBV6-3; d_call: NA; clone_size: NA; cdr3_aa: CASSYWGDGNQPQHF
v_call: TRBV4-3; d_call: TRBD1; clone_size: NA; cdr3_aa: CASSQTPGTGDGNEQFF
v_call: TRBV3-1/TRBV3-2; d_call: TRBD1; clone_size: few; cdr3_aa: CASSQVWAGGGGYTF
v_call: TRBV3-1/TRBV3-2; d_call: NA; clone_size: once; cdr3_aa: CASSPRQGRNGYTF
v_call: TRBV7-2; d_call: NA; clone_size: NA; cdr3_aa: CASTLRGQGNQPQHF
v_call: TRBV5-1; d_call: NA; clone_size: NA; cdr3_aa: CASSRQVMNTGELFF
v_call: TRBV4-2; d_call: NA; clone_size: NA; cdr3_aa: CASSQLQAGRVDGYTF
v_call: TRBV10-3; d_call: TRBD2; clone_size: once; cdr3_aa: CAISERTSGYEQYF
v_call: TRBV15; d_call: TRBD2; clone_size: NA; cdr3_aa: CATSRVSASGLYNEQFF
v_call: TRBV7-9; d_call: NA; clone_size: many; cdr3_aa: CASSSDKDEKLFF
v_call: TRBV6-1; d_call: NA; clone_size: NA; cdr3_aa: CASSEGTRSSNQPQHF
v_call: TRBV5-6; d_call: NA; clone_size: NA; cdr3_aa: CASSFGQPTDTQYF
v_call: TRBV30; d_call: NA; clone_size: NA; cdr3_aa: CAWIEARAKAFF
v_call: TRBV5-5; d_call: NA; clone_size: NA; cdr3_aa: CASSLEPRRNSPLHF
v_call: TRBV9; d_call: NA; clone_size: NA; cdr3_aa: CASSPGTLGGNTIYF
v_call: TRBV10-2; d_call: NA; clone_size: once; cdr3_aa: CASSLRGGLGETQYF
v_call: TRBV7-2; d_call: TRBD1; clone_size: few; cdr3_aa: CASSWGQGAGELFF
v_call: TRBV7-6; d_call: NA; clone_size: once; cdr3_aa: CASSLGRDDGTQYF
v_call: TRBV10-3; d_call: TRBD2; clone_size: NA; cdr3_aa: CAITSGGHSYNEQFF
v_call: TRBV27; d_call: NA; clone_size: NA; cdr3_aa: CASSLLDYNSPLHF
v_call: TRBV7-8; d_call: NA; clone_size: NA; cdr3_aa: CASSLNPGTPFYGYTF
v_call: TRBV19; d_call: TRBD1; clone_size: NA; cdr3_aa: CASTLSGQGRSPLHF
v_call: TRBV4-2; d_call: NA; clone_size: NA; cdr3_aa: CASSSPNYGDSPLHF
v_call: TRBV20-1; d_call: NA; clone_size: NA; cdr3_aa: CSARDWPEAFF